This T cell receptor beta chain was sequenced for a study of technical replicates of blood from several donors. Germline CDR1 SGHDN, CDR2 FVKESK. The CDR3 totals 16 residues. Trimming left V 0 bases short and J 4 bases short, with 10 bases between. Sequencing used immunoSEQ multiplex PCR; TCRdb keeps in-frame clones, though not all of them. The data contain about 75,000 clones, approximately 90% of them singletons. The sequence was collected from a human donor in good health. Sequenced input: T cells isolated from PBMCs. J is TRBJ2-6 and V is TRBV14; the D gene is possibly TRBD1 (5 bases). The CDR3 bases are TGTGCCAGCAGCCAAGAAGGGGTGGGGGGGGCCAACGTCCTGACTTTC. Protein: CASSQEGVGGANVLTF.